The source of this T cell receptor (beta chain) is a study of blood T cells in healthy people across ages. With V trimmed by 5 bases and J by 2 bases, 6 bases remained unmatched. The CDR3 covers 16 residues. Germline loops: CDR1 SGHTA, CDR2 FQGNSA. Sample-barcoded 5' priming and a J-beta primer mix drove a second PCR of 7 to 11 cycles. TCRdb called the 5' RACE reads again in MiXCR, with one record for every CDR3 protein. The sample has hundreds of thousands of distinct CDR3 sequences, 47% seen once. This clonotype appeared a few times. The chain links TRBV7-2 to TRBJ2-7; 13 bases fit TRBD2. The sequenced sample was blood. This TCR was recovered from a man at least 80 years old in good health. CDR3 sequence (DNA): TGTGCCAGCAGCCGGACTAGCGGGAGCGCCACCTACGAGCAGTACTTC. Translated: CASSRTSGSATYEQYF.